This T cell receptor (beta chain) was sequenced in a study of OX40 agonist ivuxolimab in advanced cancers. TCRdb keeps only in-frame clones here, not all; method: immunoSEQ multiplex PCR. Of roughly 87,000 clones in the sample, 92% were seen once. This CDR3 comprises 14 residues. Germline V gene data show CDR1 as MNHEY and CDR2 as SVGAGI. The V end was cut by 10 bases, the J end by 3 bases, with 17 bases between. The chain couples TRBV6-5 to TRBJ2-3, with D tentatively TRBD1 or TRBD2 (5 bases each). Here the sequenced sample was CD4+ or CD8+ T cells sorted from blood, taken in a trial of the OX40 agonist ivuxolimab. The TCR comes from an adult with an advanced solid tumor such as melanoma, head and neck, liver or kidney cancer. The CDR3, as DNA: TGTGCCACCCTAGACAGATCGGGGACAGATACGCAGTATTTT. This sequence encodes CATLDRSGTDTQYF.